The following is a T cell receptor beta chain sequence with its context. The antigen is not known. The data belong to a study of OX40 agonist ivuxolimab in advanced cancers. Study information: People in dose escalation had one of these cancers: hepatocellular carcinoma, melanoma, renal cell or head and neck cancer. The study's findings and limits: Expanded clones belonging to CD8+ T cells outnumbered, on average, those of CD4+. Certain nonresponders likewise exhibited a low normalized T-cell clonal expansion.

Clones were read by immunoSEQ multiplex PCR, and TCRdb kept only the in-frame ones, dropping some. The table includes approximately 82,000 clones, roughly 90% detected once. CDR1 is SGHNT, CDR2 YYREEE, per germline (reference sequence). V lost 1 base and J lost 0, with 6 bases in between. CDR3 size: 14 residues. The source of this sequence is an adult with an advanced solid tumor such as melanoma, head and neck, liver or kidney cancer. V is TRBV5-4 and J is TRBJ2-3, with a tentative D call TRBD2 (5 bases). Sample: CD4+ or CD8+ T cells sorted from blood, taken in a trial of the OX40 agonist ivuxolimab. The CDR3 region is CASSLSGSTDTQYF. DNA for the CDR3: TGTGCCAGCAGCTTGAGCGGAAGCACAGATACGCAGTATTTT.